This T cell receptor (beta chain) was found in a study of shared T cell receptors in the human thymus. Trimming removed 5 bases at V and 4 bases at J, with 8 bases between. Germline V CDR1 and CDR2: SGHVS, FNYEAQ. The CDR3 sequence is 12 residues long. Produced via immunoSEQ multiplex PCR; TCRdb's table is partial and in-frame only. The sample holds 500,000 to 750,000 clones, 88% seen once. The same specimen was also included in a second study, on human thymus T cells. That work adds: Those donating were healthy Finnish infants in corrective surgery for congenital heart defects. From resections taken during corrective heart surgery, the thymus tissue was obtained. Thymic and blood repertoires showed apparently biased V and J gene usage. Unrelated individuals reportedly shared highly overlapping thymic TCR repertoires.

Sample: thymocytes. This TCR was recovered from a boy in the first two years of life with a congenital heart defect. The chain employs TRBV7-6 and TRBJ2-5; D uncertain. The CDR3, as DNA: TGTGCCAGCAGCGCCAGAGGAGAGACCCAGTACTTC. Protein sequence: CASSARGETQYF. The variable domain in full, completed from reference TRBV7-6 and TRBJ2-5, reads GAGVSQSPRYKVTKRGQDVALRCDPISGHVSLYWYRQALGQGPEFLTYFNYEAQQDKSGLPNDRFSAERPEGSISTLTIQRTEQRDSAMYRCASSARGETQYFGPGTRLLVL.